The T cell receptor (beta chain) under discussion was sequenced for a study of blood T cell repertoires in COVID-19. As for the study in general: Samples representing acute and convalescent COVID-19 were sourced from the United States, Italy and Spain.

In the original analysis: Estimation of nucleated cell counts was performed using reference gene primer amplification. Repertoires were generated with immunoSEQ multiplex PCR, while TCRdb's copy carries only in-frame clones and drops some. V and J calls and clone size are given by that table; D and trimming were obtained from the DNA. The table includes 130,000 or so clones, 86% detected once. The source of this sequence is a woman aged 45 to 65 who had recovered from COVID-19. The specimen was peripheral blood.

The CDR3: CASNPGPPGDEQFF. CDR3 DNA sequence: TGCGCCAGCAACCCCGGACCTCCCGGGGATGAGCAGTTCTTC. The chain employs TRBV5-1 and TRBJ2-1, with a possible D match to TRBD2 (5 bases). CDR1 SGHRS and CDR2 YFSETQ come from the germline V gene. The CDR3 covers 14 residues. V lost 6 bases and J lost 8, with 18 bases in between.